This is a list of T cell receptor beta chains from one sample in a study of blood T cell repertoires in COVID-19. Profiled with immunoSEQ multiplex PCR; TCRdb holds only in-frame clones, not every one. The sample comprises 200,000 to 250,000 clones, over 70% of which are singletons, and 3.7% rests with the top ten. Sequencing input: PBMCs or T cells enriched from blood (not recorded which). These receptors came from a woman in her thirties who had been exposed to COVID-19. Both conserved end residues are part of each CDR3.

>TRBJ2-7|TRBV21-1
CASSPRDRTNRYEQYF
>TRBJ2-1|TRBV10-3
CAISSSSGPSYNEQFF
>TRBJ2-3|TRBV6-5
CASSLNRDSTDTQYF
>TRBJ1-1|TRBV21-1
CASSGPKGDTEAFF
>TRBJ2-1|TRBV28
CASRTPGQGAGGQFF
>TRBJ1-5|TRBV5-1
CASSLASQGRGNQPQHF
>TRBJ1-6|TRBV7-2
CASSDRTGGHSPLHF
>TRBJ2-3|TRBV7-3
CASSLGGGLDTQYF
>TRBJ2-2|TRBV11-2
CASSLEWGQAGELFF
>TRBJ1-6|TRBV24-1
CATSDVPECSPLHF
>TRBJ2-1|TRBV5-4
CASSSTSGNNEQFF
>TRBJ1-2|TRBV4-1
CASSQSGQGAYGYTF
>TRBJ2-5|TRBV10-3
CAISEGGGWETQYF
>TRBJ2-1|TRBV21-1
CASSKEERQGERNNEQFF
>TRBJ1-5|TRBV14
CASSQDRELGHNQPQHF
>TRBJ2-1|TRBV5-6
CASSATGGNEQFF
>TRBJ2-1|TRBV6-4
CASSDYPSGRAHEQFF
>TRBJ1-2|TRBV27
CASSPGDRGPDGYTF
>TRBJ1-1|TRBV28
CASTPPGRGWGTEAFF
>TRBJ1-6|TRBV11-2
CASSLSGALHF
>TRBJ2-7|TRBV4-2
CASSQDSVGEYEQYF
>TRBJ2-2|TRBV10-3
CAIGTSNTGELFF
>TRBJ2-7|TRBV5-3
CARSFYRDRDSYEQYF
>TRBJ2-6|TRBV9
CASSRSPSGTTGANVLTF
>TRBJ2-2|TRBV5-1
CASISSANTGELFF